Sequencing of this T cell receptor beta chain was carried out in a study of blood T cell repertoires in COVID-19. Study as a whole: Sources were T cells, B-cell-depleted T cells, or PBMCs; the material itself was cDNA or gDNA.

This clone was observed once. CDR1 is SGHTA, CDR2 FQGNSA, per germline. The CDR3 is 13 amino acids. Trimming cost V 0 bases and J 7 bases, with 6 bases left between them. Sequenced by immunoSEQ multiplex PCR; TCRdb stores in-frame clones only, minus some. The sample consists of about 150,000 clones, less than 90% of them appearing once. The sequence derives from a woman aged 70-85 years with acute or convalescent COVID-19. This sequence joins TRBV7-2 and TRBJ2-2, with D possibly being TRBD2 (5 bases). Sequencing used peripheral blood. The CDR3 nucleotides are TGTGCCAGCAGCTTAGCCGGGATCGGGGAGCTGTTTTTT. This codes for CASSLAGIGELFF.